This T cell receptor beta chain comes out of a study of T cell responses to AZD1222 COVID-19 vaccine. Produced via immunoSEQ multiplex PCR; TCRdb's table is partial and in-frame only. The sample records more than 80,000 clones, 92% being singletons. Comments on this clone: Its specificity is not known.

General study findings and limits: The study found Spike-specific TCR breadth and depth rose after two AZD1222 doses. Unmutated variant regions are reportedly the target of nearly half of TCRs that are spike-specific. At study baseline, merely over 5 AZD1222 recipients were seropositive.

CDR1 is LNHDA and CDR2 is SQIVND in the germline V gene (reference sequence). This CDR3 has 16 amino acids. Trimming removed 6 bases at V and 6 bases at J, with 24 bases between. The source material was peripheral blood, sampled 28 days after the second AZD1222 dose. The sequence derives from an adult who received the AZD1222 COVID-19 vaccine. The V and J genes are TRBV19 and TRBJ2-7; D could derive from TRBD1 or TRBD2 (5 bases each). CDR3 protein: CASSPRAVRGRREQYF. The CDR3 coding sequence is TGTGCCAGTAGCCCCCGAGCGGTAAGGGGCCGGCGCGAGCAGTACTTC.